This TCR beta chain is from a study of cytomegalovirus exposure and HLA in healthy donors. Study-wide results and limits: Across donors, most TCRs were seen rarely, yet some public ones were widespread. There were reportedly fewer N-insertions in an Asian-associated ancestry cluster than the roughly 670-donor mean, in a later analysis. TCR association rates varied by HLA locus in a later analysis, with DRB1 highest and HLA-C lowest.

V was pared by 5 bases and J by 3 bases, with 10 bases between. Germline CDR1 reads MNHNS; CDR2 reads SASEGT. The CDR3 runs to 13 residues. The study ran its PCR with 60 Vbeta and 13 Jbeta primers. Sequencing was performed with immunoSEQ multiplex PCR; in TCRdb, only in-frame clones are kept and a portion is missing. This sample has tens of thousands of clones, with approximately 80% found just once. Each donor's status was that of a healthy bone marrow donor. To note about this clone: Its antigen is not identified.

The TCR originated in a female donor in good health and CMV-seronegative. The sequencing input was PBMCs. V is TRBV6-1 and J is TRBJ1-1; the D gene is possibly TRBD1 (5 bases). CDR3 protein: CASSQSRDTEAFF. The CDR3 DNA follows: TGTGCCAGCAGTCAAAGCAGGGACACTGAAGCTTTCTTT.